This TCR beta chain originates from a study of T cell changes during pregnancy in multiple sclerosis. A note on this clone: The CDR3 ends on some other residue instead of the conserved phenylalanine or tryptophan, so this is likely a read error. It is unclear where the CDR3 begins or ends on the DNA, so no DNA is shown, and the CDR3 is as TCRdb lists it.

Including both end residues, the CDR3 is 11 amino acids long. Germline CDR1 is SQVTM and CDR2 is ANQGSEA. Assay: immunoSEQ multiplex PCR; the TCRdb copy retains only in-frame clones and omits some. This table holds approximately 34,000 clones, roughly 91% found once. This chain connects TRBV29-1 to TRBJ2-7; TRBD2, the table's D call, lacks a check against the DNA. This receptor was taken from a female donor with multiple sclerosis, enrolled in a pregnancy study. The sample in question was CD4+ T cells from peripheral blood mononuclear cells, obtained in the second trimester of pregnancy. This CDR3 reads CSVDATSGNRI.